This T cell receptor (beta chain) stems from a study of blood T cell repertoires in COVID-19. Looking at the study overall: Researchers got acute and convalescent COVID-19 samples from the United States, Italy and Spain.

V shed 2 bases and J 8 bases; nucleotides not matched to a gene: 7. The germline gives CDR1 KGHDR, CDR2 SFDVKD. The CDR3 consists of 15 residues. Clones were sequenced by immunoSEQ multiplex PCR, and TCRdb holds only the in-frame ones, with some missing. The sample holds about 90,000 clones; roughly 88% are singletons and the top ten take 31%. This chain links TRBV24-1 with TRBJ1-2; TRBD1 aligns across 10 bases. The sample comprised peripheral blood. This TCR came from a woman of 80 years or more with active or convalescent COVID-19. This CDR3 is CATSDWDRGMEGYTF. The CDR3 coding sequence is TGTGCCACCAGTGATTGGGACAGGGGAATGGAAGGCTACACCTTC.